This is a list of T cell receptor beta chains from one sample in a study of PD-1 blockade in mismatch repair-deficient tumors. Assay used: immunoSEQ multiplex PCR; TCRdb lists only in-frame clones, some missing. The table has more than 90,000 clones, over 65% seen once. Source: peripheral blood, taken roughly 60 weeks after starting pembrolizumab. The origin of the receptors is an adult with mismatch repair-deficient cancer. The CDR3 runs from the conserved cysteine through the conserved F or W. A D gene is named only where the DNA matches it firmly. Size is stated for part of the rows, as once, few or many counts, or as a class when the clone is expanded.

j_gene | d_gene | v_gene | abundance | CDR3nt | CDR3aa
TRBJ1-3 | . | TRBV5-1 | . | TGCGCCAGCAGCCCGGGTCGGGGATCTGGAAACACCATATATTTT | CASSPGRGSGNTIYF
TRBJ1-2 | . | TRBV9 | few | TGTGCCAGCAGCGTAGAATTTAACTATGGCTACACCTTC | CASSVEFNYGYTF
TRBJ2-2 | TRBD2 | TRBV11-2 | once | TGTGCCAGCAGCTTCGGACTAGCGGGAGATATCGGGGAGCTGTTTTTT | CASSFGLAGDIGELFF
TRBJ2-3 | TRBD1 | TRBV11-3 | . | TGTGCCAGCAGCGCCCCCGAGGGGGCATCGACAGATACGCAGTATTTT | CASSAPEGASTDTQYF
TRBJ2-3 | TRBD1 | TRBV5-6 | . | TGTGCCAGCAGCGCTGTTACTTATAATAGGGGGCGCGGGGATACGCAGTATTTT | CASSAVTYNRGRGDTQYF
TRBJ1-4 | . | TRBV19 | . | TGTGCCAGTAGTATAGTGGCGGAGGAAAAACTGTTTTTT | CASSIVAEEKLFF
TRBJ2-3 | TRBD2 | TRBV18 | . | TGTGCCAGCTCACCACCGTGGGCGGGAGGTACAGATACGCAGTATTTT | CASSPPWAGGTDTQYF
TRBJ2-7 | TRBD1 | TRBV5-1 | . | TGCGCCAGCAGCTGGACAGGGGGACCCTACGAGCAGTACTTC | CASSWTGGPYEQYF
TRBJ2-1 | TRBD1 | TRBV10-1 | . | TGCGCCAGCAGTGAGCCCCGGACAGGGTTTAATGAGCAGTTCTTC | CASSEPRTGFNEQFF
TRBJ2-1 | . | TRBV30 | once | TGTGCCTGGAGTAGGGGAGAGTTTAATGAGCAGTTCTTC | CAWSRGEFNEQFF
TRBJ1-1 | . | TRBV4-2 | . | TGTGCCAGCAGCCAAGGCGGGGGGGACACTGAAGCTTTCTTT | CASSQGGGDTEAFF
TRBJ1-2 | . | TRBV27 | few | TGTGCCAGCAGTTTACGTGGGGCCAACTATGGCTACACCTTC | CASSLRGANYGYTF
TRBJ2-7 | TRBD1 | TRBV5-6 | . | TGTGCCAGCAGTTCGGATACCGGGACAGTGTCCTTCTACGAGCAGTACTTC | CASSSDTGTVSFYEQYF
TRBJ2-7 | . | TRBV2 | . | TGTGCCAGCAGTGAGGAAATGCGCACCTACGAGCAGTACTTC | CASSEEMRTYEQYF
TRBJ2-1 | . | TRBV13 | . | TGTGCCAGCAGCCAGGACAGATTGACAAGCAATGAGCAGTTCTTC | CASSQDRLTSNEQFF
TRBJ1-1 | . | TRBV7-6 | . | TGTGCCAGCAGCTTAGAGATCACGAACACTGAAGCTTTCTTT | CASSLEITNTEAFF
TRBJ1-2 | . | TRBV9 | . | TGTGCCAGCAGCTACCTTTTCAAGGACCATGGCTACACCTTC | CASSYLFKDHGYTF
TRBJ2-7 | . | TRBV11-2 | . | TGTGCCAGCAGCTTAGGCAGGGTTACGGAGCTAGGCCGTACCTACGAGCAGTACTTC | CASSLGRVTELGRTYEQYF
TRBJ2-7 | TRBD2 | TRBV5-4 | once | TGTGCCAGCAGCTCGGATGGCGGGAGGTACGAGCAGTACTTC | CASSSDGGRYEQYF
TRBJ2-7 | . | TRBV27 | . | TGTGCCAGCAAAGGAGGGGATCGGCAGTACTTC | CASKGGDRQYF
TRBJ2-1 | . | TRBV30 | once | TGTGCCTGGGCCAAGGGTTTGGACAATGAGCAGTTCTTC | CAWAKGLDNEQFF
TRBJ1-2 | TRBD1 | TRBV2 | . | TGTGCCAGCAGTGAAGGGACAGGGCCCTCTAACTATGGCTACACCTTC | CASSEGTGPSNYGYTF
TRBJ2-5 | TRBD2 | TRBV5-4 | . | TGTGCCAGCAGCGCAGGGACTAGCGGGATCCAAGAGACCCAGTACTTC | CASSAGTSGIQETQYF
TRBJ2-7 | TRBD2 | TRBV5-5 | . | TGTGCCAGCAGCTTGGCGGGGCGGGGGTTTTACGAGCAGTACTTC | CASSLAGRGFYEQYF
TRBJ2-7 | . | TRBV5-1 | . | TGCGCCAGCATGTCGAAGGAGGGATCCTACGAGCAGTACTTC | CASMSKEGSYEQYF
TRBJ2-7 | . | TRBV11-1 | . | TGTGCCAGCAGCCGGGACTACGAGCAGTACTTC | CASSRDYEQYF
TRBJ2-3 | . | TRBV7-3 | . | TGTGCCAGCAGCTTTACAGAGCGGGTCAGGTTTAGCACAGATACGCAGTATTTT | CASSFTERVRFSTDTQYF
TRBJ2-3 | . | TRBV5-6 | once | TGTGCCAGCAGTACTTGGGGGATTTCCACAGATACGCAGTATTTT | CASSTWGISTDTQYF
TRBJ1-1 | . | TRBV29-1 | . | TGCAGCGTACTACGTCGGGGGAACACTGAAGCTTTCTTT | CSVLRRGNTEAFF
TRBJ1-1 | . | TRBV6-5 | . | TGTGCCAGCAGCTTAAGCCAGAACACTGAAGCTTTCTTT | CASSLSQNTEAFF
TRBJ2-5 | . | TRBV7-9 | . | TGTGCCAGCAGCCCAGGGCAGGTGGGCGAAGAGACCCAGTACTTC | CASSPGQVGEETQYF
TRBJ1-4 | . | TRBV6-5 | few | TGTGCCAGCAGCACCACGGGTAATGAAAAACTGTTTTTT | CASSTTGNEKLFF
TRBJ1-1 | . | TRBV28 | . | TGTGCCAGCAGCCTTCCTTCGGTGAACACTGAAGCTTTCTTT | CASSLPSVNTEAFF
TRBJ1-1 | . | TRBV23-1 | . | TGCGCCAGCAGTCAATATCGGCAGCCGAACACTGAAGCTTTCTTT | CASSQYRQPNTEAFF
TRBJ1-2 | . | TRBV6-1 | . | TGTGCCAGCAGCGGGGTAGGGGTGTATGGCTACACCTTC | CASSGVGVYGYTF
TRBJ1-1 | . | TRBV29-1 | . | TGCAGCGTTGCTCCGGAGAATCGCCCGAACACTGAAGCTTTCTTT | CSVAPENRPNTEAFF
TRBJ1-1 | . | TRBV10-3 | . | TGTGCCATCAGGCAGGGTGGCGACACTGAAGCTTTCTTT | CAIRQGGDTEAFF
TRBJ2-5 | TRBD1 | TRBV4-1 | . | TGCGCCAGCAGCCAAGTAGGAGGTAGGGGGCGACAAGAGACCCAGTACTTC | CASSQVGGRGRQETQYF
TRBJ2-7 | . | TRBV2 | . | TGTGCCAGCTACAGGGTTTTATACGAGCAGTACTTC | CASYRVLYEQYF
TRBJ2-7 | TRBD2 | TRBV30 | . | TGTGCCTGGAGTTGGACTAGCGGGAGCTACGAGCAGTACTTC | CAWSWTSGSYEQYF
TRBJ1-6 | . | TRBV9 | . | TGTGCCAGCAGCGGAGCTTGGGGCCGTAATAATTCACCCCTCCACTTT | CASSGAWGRNNSPLHF